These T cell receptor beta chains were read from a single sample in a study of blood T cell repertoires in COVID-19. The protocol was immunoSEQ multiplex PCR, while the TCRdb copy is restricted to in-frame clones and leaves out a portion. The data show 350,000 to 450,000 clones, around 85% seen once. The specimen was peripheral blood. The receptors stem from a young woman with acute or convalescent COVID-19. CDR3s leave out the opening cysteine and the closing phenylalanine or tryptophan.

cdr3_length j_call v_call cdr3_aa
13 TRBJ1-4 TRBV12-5 ASGYPRDSGEKLF
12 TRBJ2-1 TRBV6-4 ASSGDRVSDEQF
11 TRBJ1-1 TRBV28 ASSPRVSTEAF
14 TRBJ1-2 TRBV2 ASSDGTGGLFYGYT
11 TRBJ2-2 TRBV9 ASSRGRTGELF
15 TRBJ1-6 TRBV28 ASSYFGIRRYNSPLH
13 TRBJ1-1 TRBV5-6 ASSLGVRMNTEAF
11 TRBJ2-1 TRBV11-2 ASSLDPSNEQF
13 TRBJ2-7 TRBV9 ASSVAETVIYEQY
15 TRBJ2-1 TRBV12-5 ASGSPSAARSDNEQF
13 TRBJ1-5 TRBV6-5 ASRIDRGVVQPQH